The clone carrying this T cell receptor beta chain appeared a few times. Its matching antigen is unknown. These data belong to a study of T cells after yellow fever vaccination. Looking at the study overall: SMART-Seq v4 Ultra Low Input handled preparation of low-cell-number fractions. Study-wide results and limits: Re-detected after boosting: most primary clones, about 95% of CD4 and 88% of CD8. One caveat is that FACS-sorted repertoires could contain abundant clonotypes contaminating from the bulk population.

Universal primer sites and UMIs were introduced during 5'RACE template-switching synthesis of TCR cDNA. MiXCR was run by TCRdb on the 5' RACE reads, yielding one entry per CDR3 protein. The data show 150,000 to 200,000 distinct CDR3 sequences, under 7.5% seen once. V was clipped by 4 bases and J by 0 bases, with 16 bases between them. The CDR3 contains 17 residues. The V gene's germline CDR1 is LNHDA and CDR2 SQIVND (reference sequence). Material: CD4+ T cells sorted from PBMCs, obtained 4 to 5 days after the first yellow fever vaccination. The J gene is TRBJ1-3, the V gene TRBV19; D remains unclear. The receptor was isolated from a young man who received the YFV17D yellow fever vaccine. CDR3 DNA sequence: TGTGCCAGTAGTACCGGATTTGGGTCCACCTCTGGAAACACCATATATTTT. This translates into CASSTGFGSTSGNTIYF.